The next 24 T cell receptor beta chains were all read from a single sample in a study of T cell responses to AZD1222 COVID-19 vaccine. Only in-frame clones appear in the TCRdb table, and some are missing; sequencing was by immunoSEQ multiplex PCR. The data contain about 99,000 clones, roughly 85% of them singletons. The specimen comprised peripheral blood, sampled on day 0 of AZD1222 vaccination. The source is an adult in good health.

The chain carries TRBV7-9 and TRBJ2-2, with D possibly TRBD1 on 6 matching bases. The germline gives CDR1 SEHNR, CDR2 FQNEAQ (reference sequence). This CDR3 is 12 amino acids long. V dropped 5 bases and J dropped 6 bases, with 7 bases sitting between them. The CDR3 loop reads CASSTGPGELFF. The CDR3 DNA reads as TGTGCCAGCAGCACAGGGCCCGGGGAGCTGTTTTTT.

This clone was observed once. The J gene is TRBJ1-2, the V gene TRBV9; D is possibly TRBD1 (5 bases). Trimming took off 3 bases at V and 10 bases at J, with 13 bases between the two ends. The CDR3 length is 12 residues. The germline CDR1 and CDR2 sequences are SGDLS and YYNGEE. The CDR3 DNA follows: TGTGCCAGCAGCGCTCCGGGACCCCTCTACACCTTC. Amino acid sequence: CASSAPGPLYTF.

The J gene is TRBJ1-4, the V gene TRBV12-5; 7 nucleotides agree with TRBD1. J was trimmed by 4 bases and V by 5 bases; bases with no gene match: 19. The V gene's germline CDR1 is LGHNT and CDR2 FRNRAP. This CDR3 has 19 residues. The CDR3 DNA sequence: TGTGCTAGTGGTGGAACAGGGGCGGCGGGGAGACAATTTAATGAAAAACTGTTTTTT. Translating gives CASGGTGAAGRQFNEKLFF.

In its sample, this clone was seen once. The same CDR3 also results from other DNA sequences found in this sample. The rearrangement links TRBV6-5 to TRBJ2-7; D is unresolved. V lost 6 bases and J lost 2, with 5 bases in between. The CDR3 totals 11 residues. Germline assignment: CDR1 MNHEY and CDR2 SVGAGI. The CDR3 loop is CASRSPYEQYF. In nucleotides, the CDR3 is TGTGCCAGCAGGTCCCCCTACGAGCAGTACTTC.

This clone has a single count. The chain joins TRBV24-1 to TRBJ1-5; D call uncertain. V gave up 8 bases and J gave up 5 bases, with 6 bases separating them. The CDR3 spans 11 residues. The germline V gene encodes CDR1 KGHDR and CDR2 SFDVKD. CDR3 DNA: TGTGCCACCATCTGGGATCAGCCCCAGCATTTT. Protein: CATIWDQPQHF.

This clone has more than one count but fewer than ten. The chain uses TRBV7-2 and TRBJ2-7, with TRBD2 matching 7 bases. The CDR3 has 14 residues. The V segment lost 6 bases and the J segment 3 bases; nucleotides outside the gene matches: 8. CDR1 and CDR2 (germline): SGHTA, FQGNSA. The CDR3 coding sequence is TGTGCCAGCAGTTCCATGGGGGGGGTCTACGAGCAGTACTTC. It translates to CASSSMGGVYEQYF.

V usage is TRBV9 and J usage is TRBJ2-2; TRBD1 matches at 7 bases. The CDR3 contains 16 residues. The germline V gene encodes CDR1 SGDLS and CDR2 YYNGEE. V was clipped by 0 bases and J by 6 bases; unmatched bases: 8. The CDR3: CASSVAGAGGSGELFF. Written as DNA, the CDR3 is TGTGCCAGCAGCGTAGCTGGGGCAGGGGGATCCGGGGAGCTGTTTTTT.

V is TRBV12-3 or TRBV12-4 and J is TRBJ2-3; D is unclear. This CDR3 region has 11 residues. Between the trimmed V and J ends, which lost 2 bases and 6 bases, there was a span of 3 bases. This chain's CDR3 is CASSLWDTQYF. CDR3 DNA: TGTGCCAGCAGTTTATGGGATACGCAGTATTTT.

This clone was counted only a few times. The CDR3 here is CASARDSTGGYTF. CDR3 bases: TGTGCTAGTGCCCGGGACTCCACCGGTGGCTACACCTTC. The chain combines TRBV12-5 with TRBJ1-2; tentative D call: TRBD1 (5 bases). The CDR3 is 13 amino acids. V lost 7 bases and J 7 bases, leaving 16 bases between the germline ends. Germline V gene sequence: CDR1 LGHNT, CDR2 FRNRAP.

V is TRBV18 and J is TRBJ2-7; D remains unclear. Germline-derived CDR1 and CDR2 are KGHSH and LQKENI. Deletions cut 3 bases from V and 7 bases from J, with 13 bases between. The CDR3 is 13 amino acids. In DNA, the CDR3 is TGTGCCAGCTCACCCCGCGAGCAAACGGAGCAGTACGTC. Translating it yields CASSPREQTEQYV.

CDR3 in amino acids: CSVEETSGRDTQYF. The CDR3 DNA is TGCAGCGTTGAAGAGACTAGCGGGAGGGATACGCAGTATTTT. The chain couples TRBV29-1 to TRBJ2-3; the match to TRBD2 covers 13 bases. Germline V gene data show CDR1 as SQVTM and CDR2 as ANQGSEA. The CDR3 contains 14 residues. Trimming cost V 0 bases and J 6 bases; bases outside gene matches: 0.

DNA for the CDR3: TGTGCCAGCAGCTTAGCAGGTCTCCCATTCGACGAGCAGTACGTC. Protein product: CASSLAGLPFDEQYV. The chain couples TRBV11-2 to TRBJ2-7; D uncertain. The CDR3 runs 15 residues. V was pared by 1 base and J by 5 bases, with 15 bases between. Germline-derived CDR1 and CDR2 are SGHAT and FQNNGV.

The rearrangement joins TRBV7-9 to TRBJ2-5; the match to TRBD2 covers 7 bases. The CDR3 loop spans 15 amino acids. The germline V gene has CDR1 SEHNR and CDR2 FQNEAQ (reference sequence). The ends lost 5 bases at V and 5 bases at J; junction bases unmatched: 11. CDR3 in DNA: TGTGCCAGCAGCCATCTTCGTCGGGAGGTGGAGACCCAGTACTTC. It is translated as CASSHLRREVETQYF.

V gene TRBV4-1 combines with J gene TRBJ1-1; unclear D gene. Germline V gives CDR1 MGHRA, CDR2 YSYEKL. This CDR3 is built from 13 residues. V dropped 5 bases and J dropped 1 base, with 8 bases sitting between them. The DNA of the CDR3 is TGCGCCAGCAGCTTGATTGGGAACACTGAAGCTTTCTTT. It yields the protein CASSLIGNTEAFF.

The chain carries TRBV7-8 and TRBJ2-7, with TRBD2 as a possible D gene (6 bases). V shed 4 bases and J shed 0 bases, with 13 bases lying between them. This CDR3 region has 15 residues. Germline CDR1 SGHVS, CDR2 FQNEAQ. CDR3 DNA: TGTGCCAGCAGCTCCCTGGCGGGGAGCTCCTACGAGCAGTACGTC. Encoded protein: CASSSLAGSSYEQYV.

In this sample, this clone turned up a few times. The chain recombines TRBV6-5 with TRBJ1-2, with 8 bases identical to TRBD1. V lost 0 bases, J lost 4 bases, and 4 bases stayed unmatched. This CDR3 comprises 15 residues. Per the germline V gene, CDR1 is MNHEY and CDR2 is SVGAGI. The CDR3 nucleotides read TGTGCCAGCAGTTACTCCCCGACAGGGGCCTATGGCTACACCTTC. It codes for CASSYSPTGAYGYTF.

The chain joins TRBV5-4 to TRBJ2-3; 8 positions agree with TRBD2. The germline V gene encodes CDR1 SGHNT and CDR2 YYREEE (reference sequence). V lost 2 bases, J lost 3 bases, and 8 bases stayed unmatched. The CDR3 has 16 amino acids. The CDR3 bases are TGTGCCAGCAGCTTAAAGCGGGGGATTGAAACAGATACGCAGTATTTT. Translation: CASSLKRGIETDTQYF.

The rearrangement joins TRBV4-2 to TRBJ2-2; D possibly matches TRBD1 or TRBD2 (5 bases each). This CDR3 contains 13 residues. Germline V CDR1 and CDR2: LGHNA, YNFKEQ. Trimming took 3 bases from V and 6 from J, leaving 8 bases between them. The CDR3 region is CASSQGVSGELFF. CDR3 coding DNA: TGTGCCAGCAGCCAGGGGGTCTCCGGGGAGCTGTTTTTT.

The V gene is TRBV9, the J gene TRBJ1-6, with D unresolved. CDR1 is SGDLS and CDR2 is YYNGEE in the germline V gene. V dropped 2 bases and J dropped 7 bases, with 10 bases sitting between them. This CDR3 comprises 14 residues. CDR3 sequence reads: CASSVKTGNSPLHF. In nucleotides, the CDR3 is TGTGCCAGCAGCGTCAAAACGGGGAATTCACCCCTCCACTTT.

The chain links TRBV21-1 to TRBJ1-1. TRBV21-1 is a pseudogene segment. The CDR3 is 14 residues long. The CDR3 loop reads CASKAGGDDTEAFF. In DNA form, the CDR3 reads TGTGCCAGCAAGGCAGGGGGGGATGACACTGAAGCTTTCTTT.

The table lists this clone with a count of one. The rearrangement uses TRBV5-6 and TRBJ1-5, with a tentative D call TRBD1 (6 bases). The V end was cut by 1 base, the J end by 7 bases, with 15 bases between. This CDR3 has 15 residues. Germline V gene sequence: CDR1 SGHDT, CDR2 YYEEEE. The DNA of the CDR3 is TGTGCCAGCAGCTTGAGGGGGGGATCTCGGCAGCCCCAGCATTTT. Encoded protein: CASSLRGGSRQPQHF. The whole variable domain, remainder taken from reference TRBV5-6 and TRBJ1-5, is DAGVTQSPTHLIKTRGQQVTLRCSPKSGHDTVSWYQQALGQGPQFIFQYYEEEERQRGNFPDRFSGHQFPNYSSELNVNALLLGDSALYLCASSLRGGSRQPQHFGDGTRLSIL.

The chain joins TRBV29-1 to TRBJ2-5; 8 bases fit TRBD2. V trimming: 7 bases; J trimming: 9 bases; junction bases outside the gene matches: 13. This CDR3 has 13 amino acids. The germline V gene has CDR1 SQVTM and CDR2 ANQGSEA. The chain's CDR3 is CSGDRQSGGPQYF. The CDR3 DNA sequence: TGCAGCGGGGACCGACAGAGCGGGGGACCCCAGTACTTC.

The chain uses TRBV4-3 and TRBJ2-7; 10 bases line up with TRBD2. J lost 4 bases, V lost 4 bases, and 7 bases had no gene match. The CDR3 sequence is 15 residues long. Germline CDR1 and CDR2: LGHNA and YSLEER. The CDR3 DNA reads TGCGCCAGCAGCCGCCGTCTAGCGGGGGCTTACGAGCAGTACTTC. This gives the protein CASSRRLAGAYEQYF.

This chain joins TRBV27 and TRBJ2-1; 9 bases are shared with TRBD2. The CDR3 runs 16 residues. V gave up 0 bases and J gave up 3 bases; unmatched junction bases: 3. Germline V gene sequence: CDR1 MNHEY, CDR2 SMNVEV (reference sequence). CDR3 in amino acids: CASSLSSGRIYNEQFF. In DNA form, the CDR3 reads TGTGCCAGCAGTTTATCGAGCGGGAGGATCTACAATGAGCAGTTCTTC.